The 22 T cell receptor beta chains below all came from one sample that was sequenced in a study of blood T cell repertoires in COVID-19. The assay was immunoSEQ multiplex PCR, and TCRdb's table has in-frame clones only and misses some. The top ten hold 4.5% to 7% of the sample, which has 200,000 to 250,000 clones, roughly 80% seen once. What was sequenced was peripheral blood. The receptors here all came from a woman between 65 and 79 years old with acute or convalescent COVID-19.

This clone was seen once. The chain joins TRBV3-1 (or the pseudogene TRBV3-2) to TRBJ2-3; TRBD1 matches 9 bases. The CDR3 is 16 residues long. The V gene end was trimmed by 4 bases and the J gene end by 5 bases; junction bases not matched to a gene: 10. From germline, CDR1 is LGHDT and CDR2 YNNKEL (reference sequence). CDR3 sequence reads: CASSPKGGTGLDTQYF. In DNA form, the CDR3 reads TGTGCCAGCAGCCCAAAGGGAGGGACAGGGTTAGATACGCAGTATTTT.

The chain links TRBV19 to TRBJ1-2; TRBD1 matches at 7 bases. The germline gives CDR1 LNHDA, CDR2 SQIVND (reference sequence). Germline trimming cut 5 bases from V and 2 bases from J; bases unmatched to any gene: 11. The CDR3 spans 16 residues. CDR3 sequence: CASSPLGGQANYGYTF. The CDR3 DNA follows: TGTGCCAGTAGTCCCCTTGGAGGACAGGCGAACTATGGCTACACCTTC.

This clone was seen once. This chain links TRBV18 with TRBJ2-1, with TRBD1 matching 7 bases. Germline assignment: CDR1 KGHSH and CDR2 LQKENI. The CDR3 covers 12 residues. The V segment lost 4 bases and the J segment 8 bases; nucleotides outside the gene matches: 2. CDR3 sequence: CASSQGADEQFF. The DNA for the CDR3 is TGTGCCAGCTCACAGGGGGCCGATGAGCAGTTCTTC.

The V and J genes are TRBV10-3 and TRBJ1-5; D gene ambiguous. Germline V CDR1 and CDR2: ENHRY, SYGVKD. This CDR3 is 13 amino acids long. Between the trimmed V and J ends, which lost 0 bases and 9 bases, there was a span of 9 bases. The DNA for the CDR3 is TGTGCCATCAGTGAGTCGATTTCGAGGCCCCAGCATTTT. This translates into CAISESISRPQHF.

The chain couples TRBV5-1 to TRBJ1-3, with a tentative D call TRBD1 (5 bases). This CDR3 is built from 18 residues. The ends were cut back, 0 bases at V and 0 bases at J, with 16 bases in the middle. Germline V gene sequence: CDR1 SGHRS, CDR2 YFSETQ. The CDR3: CASSLALWGGSSGNTIYF. The CDR3 DNA follows: TGCGCCAGCAGCTTGGCCTTGTGGGGCGGTAGCTCTGGAAACACCATATATTTT.

The V and J genes are TRBV18 and TRBJ2-7; perhaps TRBD2 as D (5 bases). Trimming removed 2 bases from V and 2 bases from J, with 13 bases in between. CDR1 and CDR2 from the germline V gene are KGHSH and LQKENI. The CDR3 is 15 residues long. CDR3 amino acids: CASSPSQRITYEQYF. DNA for the CDR3: TGTGCCAGCTCACCATCCCAGCGGATCACCTACGAGCAGTACTTC. Full variable domain (outside the CDR3, taken from reference TRBV18 and TRBJ2-7): NAGVMQNPRHLVRRRGQEARLRCSPMKGHSHVYWYRQLPEEGLKFMVYLQKENIIDESGMPKERFSAEFPKEGPSILRIQQVVRGDSAAYFCASSPSQRITYEQYFGPGTRLTVT.

This clone was observed a few times. The chain has TRBV11-2 and TRBJ1-6; D ambiguous. The V and J ends lost 5 bases and 5 bases respectively, with 16 bases between them. From germline, CDR1 is SGHAT and CDR2 FQNNGV. The CDR3 contains 16 residues. The CDR3 is CASSGFRGINNSPLHF. CDR3 in DNA: TGTGCCAGCAGCGGGTTCCGAGGGATCAATAATTCACCCCTCCACTTT.

The genes are TRBV24-1 and TRBJ2-5; tentatively, D is TRBD1 (6 bases). The germline V gene encodes CDR1 KGHDR and CDR2 SFDVKD. Trimming left V 2 bases short and J 5 bases short, with 11 bases between. This CDR3 has 14 residues. The CDR3 sequence is CATSDSGTLETQYF. Here the CDR3 DNA reads TGTGCCACCAGTGATTCCGGGACACTGGAGACCCAGTACTTC.

The rearrangement joins TRBV6-2 or TRBV6-3 to TRBJ1-3, with D unresolved. The V end lost 2 bases, the J end lost 0 bases, and 14 bases lay between the germline ends. Germline CDR1 is MNHEY and CDR2 is SVGEGT. The CDR3 totals 17 residues. The CDR3 is CASSYPWTGSSGNTIYF. CDR3 nucleotide sequence: TGTGCCAGCAGTTACCCCTGGACCGGGAGCTCTGGAAACACCATATATTTT.

This clone was counted only a few times. The chain employs TRBV10-3 and TRBJ2-1; 7 positions agree with TRBD2. This CDR3 spans 17 amino acids. Germline V gene sequence: CDR1 ENHRY, CDR2 SYGVKD. J lost 2 bases, V lost 0 bases, and 7 bases had no gene match. CDR3 sequence (DNA): TGTGCCATCAGTGAGTCGTCGGCGGGAGAGGCCTACAATGAGCAGTTCTTC. The encoded protein is CAISESSAGEAYNEQFF.

The chain employs TRBV4-1 and TRBJ2-7; 8 bases are a match to TRBD2. The germline gives CDR1 MGHRA, CDR2 YSYEKL. The CDR3 has 16 residues. J lost 2 bases, V lost 4 bases, and 10 bases had no gene match. The CDR3 spells CASSPDGSGIPYEQYF. CDR3 DNA sequence: TGCGCCAGCAGCCCCGATGGTAGCGGGATTCCCTACGAGCAGTACTTC.

This clone was observed a few times. The J gene is TRBJ1-5, the V gene TRBV20-1; D is unresolved. Trimming pared 3 bases from V and 2 bases from J, leaving 14 bases between. This CDR3 contains 15 residues. CDR1 and CDR2 from the germline V gene are DFQATT and SNEGSKA (reference sequence). DNA for the CDR3: TGCAGTGCTAGTCTCCCGTCCGGTGGCAATCAGCCCCAGCATTTT. Translating gives CSASLPSGGNQPQHF.

The chain has TRBV11-2 and TRBJ2-7, with 8 bases aligning to TRBD2. V gave up 0 bases and J gave up 5 bases; unmatched junction bases: 6. CDR1 is SGHAT and CDR2 is FQNNGV in the germline V gene. This CDR3 comprises 15 residues. The CDR3 spells CASSLERLAGNEQYF. In DNA, the CDR3 is TGTGCCAGCAGCTTAGAACGGCTAGCGGGCAACGAGCAGTACTTC.

This chain joins TRBV28 and TRBJ1-2, with D tentatively TRBD1 (6 bases). In germline, CDR1 is MDHEN, CDR2 SYDVKM. Trimming pared 4 bases from V and 7 bases from J, leaving 22 bases between. The CDR3 has 16 residues. CDR3 DNA: TGTGCCAGCAGTTCTCCTACCGGGGGGGCCTACGGTGGCTACACCTTC. Translating gives CASSSPTGGAYGGYTF.

The CDR3 region is CASSYSPTRGHYEQYF. CDR3 sequence (DNA): TGTGCCAGCAGTTACTCCCCGACAAGGGGACACTACGAGCAGTACTTC. The gene calls are TRBV6-5 and TRBJ2-7; D is possibly TRBD1 (6 bases). Germline V gives CDR1 MNHEY, CDR2 SVGAGI. V lost 0 bases to trimming and J lost 3 bases, with 15 bases between them. The CDR3 totals 16 residues.

The chain couples TRBV7-6 to TRBJ2-7, with 12 bases that match TRBD1. With V trimmed by 3 bases and J by 0 bases, 9 bases remained unmatched. This CDR3 has 18 amino acids. Germline assignment: CDR1 SGHVS and CDR2 FNYEAQ. The DNA of the CDR3 is TGTGCCAGCAGCTTGGGACAGGGGGCAAGTAAGAGCTCCTACGAGCAGTACTTC. Translating it yields CASSLGQGASKSSYEQYF.

This clone was detected only a few times. The chain employs TRBV7-2 and TRBJ2-2; 9 nucleotides agree with TRBD2. The CDR3 is 18 residues long. CDR1 is SGHTA and CDR2 is FQGNSA in the germline V gene. V dropped 3 bases and J dropped 6; count of bases not matched to a gene: 14. The CDR3 DNA sequence: TGTGCCAGCAGCTTTATCGGGGTAGCGGGAGTAGCCTCCGGGGAGCTGTTTTTT. This gives the protein CASSFIGVAGVASGELFF.

V is TRBV19 and J is TRBJ2-1; 10 bases match TRBD1. The germline V gene has CDR1 LNHDA and CDR2 SQIVND (reference sequence). Unmatched junction bases numbered 6, after V lost 4 bases and J lost 9 bases. The CDR3 is 14 residues long. The CDR3 loop is CASSRGTGVGEQFF. CDR3 nucleotide sequence: TGTGCCAGTAGTAGAGGGACAGGGGTGGGTGAGCAGTTCTTC.

This clone occurred many times. The chain couples TRBV28 to TRBJ2-4, with TRBD2 matching 10 bases. The germline gives CDR1 MDHEN, CDR2 SYDVKM. The CDR3 runs 17 residues. The J segment lost 0 bases and the V segment lost 4 bases, leaving 6 bases of the junction unmatched. CDR3 amino acids: CASSSLAGEIAKNIQYF. In DNA form, the CDR3 reads TGTGCCAGCAGTTCCCTAGCGGGAGAAATAGCCAAAAACATTCAGTACTTC.

In this sample, this clone turned up once. The chain employs TRBV3-1 (or the pseudogene TRBV3-2) and TRBJ1-1; 8 nucleotides agree with TRBD1. CDR1 and CDR2 from the germline V gene are LGHDT and YNNKEL (reference sequence). V trimming: 2 bases; J trimming: 7 bases; junction bases outside the gene matches: 6. This CDR3 has 14 amino acids. CDR3 bases: TGTGCCAGCAGCCAACTCGGACAGGGCATTGAAGCTTTCTTT. Encoded protein: CASSQLGQGIEAFF.

In DNA form, the CDR3 reads TGTGCCAGCAGTTTGGGAGCCCGACCTAACTATGGCTACACCTTC. Its translation: CASSLGARPNYGYTF. The rearrangement links TRBV28 to TRBJ1-2; no reliable D call. The CDR3 covers 15 residues. The germline CDR1 and CDR2 sequences are MDHEN and SYDVKM. The V gene lost 3 bases and the J gene lost 0 bases, with 11 bases spanning the gap.

The V call is TRBV28, the J call TRBJ1-4; a possible D gene is TRBD1 (5 bases). The germline V gene has CDR1 MDHEN and CDR2 SYDVKM. V was trimmed by 3 bases and J by 7 bases, leaving 9 bases between them. CDR3 length: 13 amino acids. The CDR3 sequence is CASSFGRVEKLFF. The DNA of the CDR3 is TGTGCCAGCAGTTTCGGCAGGGTTGAAAAACTGTTTTTT.